Sequencing of this T cell receptor beta chain was carried out in a study of vaccination and CD4 T cells after COVID-19. The treatment denotes: roughly 11-day PBMC culture with coronavirus spike peptide pools or control peptides (ViraFEST assay). Per germline, CDR1 MNHEY and CDR2 SVGAGI. The CDR3 sequence is 16 residues long. The ends were cut back, 4 bases at V and 4 bases at J, with 19 bases in the middle. Sequenced with the Oncomine TCR Beta short-read assay was DNA taken from cultured CD4+ T cells. TCRdb used MiXCR to reprocess the PCR reads, holding one entry per CDR3 protein. The sample consists of fewer than 20,000 distinct CDR3 sequences, 40% to 60% of them appearing once. This clonotype has only a few counts. Its target is unknown.

Sequenced material: CD4+ T cells from blood, cultured in vitro, taken before SARS-CoV-2 vaccination. This chain uses TRBV6-5 with TRBJ2-5; D possibly corresponds to TRBD1 (6 bases). The receptor was derived from a human donor who had recovered from COVID-19. This CDR3 reads CASSLLGDRGGETQYF. In DNA, the CDR3 is TGTGCCAGCAGTTTACTCGGAGACAGAGGGGGAGAGACCCAGTACTTC.